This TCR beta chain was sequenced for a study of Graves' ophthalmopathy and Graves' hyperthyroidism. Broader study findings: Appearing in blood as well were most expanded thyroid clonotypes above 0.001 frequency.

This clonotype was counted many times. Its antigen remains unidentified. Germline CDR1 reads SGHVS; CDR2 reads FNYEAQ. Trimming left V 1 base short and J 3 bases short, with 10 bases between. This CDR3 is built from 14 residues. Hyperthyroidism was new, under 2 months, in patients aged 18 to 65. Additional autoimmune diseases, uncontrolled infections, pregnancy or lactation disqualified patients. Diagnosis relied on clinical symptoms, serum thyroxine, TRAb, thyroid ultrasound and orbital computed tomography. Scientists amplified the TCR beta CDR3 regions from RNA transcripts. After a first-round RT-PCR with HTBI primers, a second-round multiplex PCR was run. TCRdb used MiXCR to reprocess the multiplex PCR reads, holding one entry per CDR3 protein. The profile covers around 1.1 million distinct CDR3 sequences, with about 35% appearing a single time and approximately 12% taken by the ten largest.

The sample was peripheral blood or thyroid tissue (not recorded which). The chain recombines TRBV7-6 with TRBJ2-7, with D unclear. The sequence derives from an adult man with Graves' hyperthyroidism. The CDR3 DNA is TGTGCCAGCAGCTTAGGACTTGGGGTCTACGAGCAGTACTTC. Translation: CASSLGLGVYEQYF.